The text below deals with one T cell receptor beta chain. Its specificity is not known. V was cut by 5 bases and J by 6 bases, with 16 bases left in between. The germline gives CDR1 MGHRA, CDR2 YSYEKL. The CDR3 has 15 residues. RNA transcripts were the template for amplifying TCR beta CDR3 regions. HTBI primers were used for first-round RT-PCR of the TCR CDR3. TCRdb redid the calling of the multiplex PCR reads with MiXCR, one entry per CDR3 protein. Of roughly 420,000 distinct CDR3 sequences in the sample, roughly 15% are singletons; the top ten hold approximately 5.3%. The data were taken from a study of T cells in Graves' hyperthyroidism and ophthalmopathy. Study observations and caveats: A 13 V-J signature model discriminated ophthalmopathy versus stable hyperthyroidism.

Patients counted as stable if ophthalmopathy did not develop within 18 months. The TCR comes from a woman under 30 with Graves' hyperthyroidism. The sequenced sample was blood. The chain couples TRBV4-1 to TRBJ1-4, with a possible D match to TRBD1 (5 bases). As DNA, the CDR3 is TGCGCCAGCAGCGGGGAGGTCGGGGCGTATGAAAAACTGTTTTTT. Its translation: CASSGEVGAYEKLFF.